Presented here are 19 T cell receptor beta chains from one specimen sequenced in a study of CD8+ T cells in alopecia areata. Extracted from the samples, RNA was reverse transcribed into cDNA to serve as the sequencing template. Using immunoSEQ multiplex PCR, the repertoire was profiled, and TCRdb retains in-frame clones only, with some absent. The sample has around 10,000 clones, over 55% seen once. Collection of lesional scalp punch biopsies and peripheral blood was performed in alopecia areata patients. The source material was skin, sampled at week 0. The receptors stem from a human donor with alopecia areata.

V usage is TRBV7-9 and J usage is TRBJ1-2, with 7 bases aligning to TRBD1. Germline V gives CDR1 SEHNR, CDR2 FQNEAQ (reference sequence). The CDR3 sequence is 16 residues long. Losses at the gene ends were 5 bases for V and 0 bases for J; bases not matched to a gene: 9. CDR3 residues: CASSPLSGGANYGYTF. In DNA, the CDR3 is TGTGCCAGCAGCCCTCTATCAGGGGGTGCTAACTATGGCTACACCTTC.

The rearrangement links TRBV11-2 to TRBJ1-1, with a tentative D call TRBD1 (5 bases). The CDR3 runs to 14 residues. V was shortened by 4 bases and J by 1 base, with 10 bases between the two germline ends. Germline V gene data show CDR1 as SGHAT and CDR2 as FQNNGV. The CDR3 spells CASSSGLGNTEAFF. For the CDR3, the DNA is TGTGCCAGCAGCTCGGGACTCGGGAACACTGAAGCTTTCTTT.

The genes are TRBV4-3 and TRBJ2-7; TRBD2 might be the D (6 bases). Germline V lookup: CDR1 LGHNA, CDR2 YSLEER. This CDR3 comprises 13 residues. The germline V and J ends were trimmed by 4 bases and 3 bases, with 10 bases remaining between them. The CDR3 loop reads CASSRGGIYEQYF. CDR3 DNA sequence: TGCGCCAGCAGCCGAGGCGGGATCTACGAGCAGTACTTC.

The V and J genes are TRBV10-1 and TRBJ2-2, with 7 positions matching TRBD2. V was clipped by 5 bases and J by 3 bases; unmatched bases: 9. The CDR3 has 16 residues. Germline-derived CDR1 and CDR2 are WNHNN and SYGVQD (reference sequence). The CDR3 reads CASSPEGSGHTGELFF. The CDR3 DNA reads as TGCGCCAGCAGTCCCGAAGGTAGCGGGCACACCGGGGAGCTGTTTTTT.

The chain is built from TRBV6-5 and TRBJ1-2; 9 bases agree with TRBD1. Germline-derived CDR1 and CDR2 are MNHEY and SVGAGI. The length of the CDR3 is 15 residues. The V gene end was trimmed by 8 bases and the J gene end by 6 bases; junction bases not matched to a gene: 13. The CDR3 nucleotides are TGTGCCAGCTGTATCCGACCGGGACAGGGAAATGGCTACACCTTC. The encoded protein is CASCIRPGQGNGYTF.

This clone has more than one count but fewer than ten. The chain employs TRBV6-5 and TRBJ2-1; 11 nucleotides match TRBD2. This CDR3 is built from 16 residues. The J segment lost 7 bases and the V segment lost 2 bases, leaving 7 bases of the junction unmatched. Germline CDR1 reads MNHEY; CDR2 reads SVGAGI. The CDR3 coding sequence is TGTGCCAGCAGTTACCGTAGCGGGAGGGGGTGGAATGAGCAGTTCTTC. Translated: CASSYRSGRGWNEQFF.

The V call is TRBV7-9, the J call TRBJ2-2; D remains unclear. The V end lost 2 bases, the J end lost 5 bases, and 12 bases lay between the germline ends. The CDR3 runs to 15 residues. The V gene's germline CDR1 is SEHNR and CDR2 FQNEAQ (reference sequence). The CDR3 DNA sequence: TGTGCCAGCAGCTTAATAGGACCCGGGACCGGGGAGCTGTTTTTT. The encoded protein is CASSLIGPGTGELFF.

The CDR3 here is CASSRLGTAETQYF. CDR3 DNA: TGTGCCAGCAGTCGTCTAGGGACGGCAGAGACCCAGTACTTC. The J gene is TRBJ2-5, the V gene TRBV2; D may correspond to TRBD1 or TRBD2 (5 bases each). Germline CDR1 is SNHLY and CDR2 is FYNNEI. V shed 5 bases and J shed 4 bases, with 14 bases lying between them. The CDR3 has 14 amino acids.

The chain combines TRBV7-3 with TRBJ2-1, with 10 bases that match TRBD2. J was trimmed by 6 bases and V by 5 bases; bases with no gene match: 7. This CDR3 spans 15 amino acids. Germline loops: CDR1 SGHTA, CDR2 FQGTGA. As DNA, the CDR3 is TGTGCCAGCAGCCCCCTAGCGGGAGTCGGCAATGAGCAGTTCTTC. Translation: CASSPLAGVGNEQFF.

This clone turned up a few times. J is TRBJ1-2 and V is TRBV23-1, with 7 positions matching TRBD1. TRBV23-1 belongs to the ORF category, with a function that is uncertain. V shed 2 bases and J 4 bases; nucleotides not matched to a gene: 7. The CDR3 is made up of 15 amino acids. CDR3 in DNA: TGCGCCAGCAGTCAAAGAAGGGACAGCCCCTATGGCTACACCTTC. Amino acids: CASSQRRDSPYGYTF.

The chain couples TRBV29-1 to TRBJ2-1; a possible D gene is TRBD2 (5 bases). The CDR3 length is 13 residues. V was trimmed by 7 bases and J by 2 bases, leaving 12 bases between them. Germline-derived CDR1 and CDR2 are SQVTM and ANQGSEA. This CDR3 reads CSASLGAYNEQFF. CDR3 nucleotide sequence: TGCAGCGCCTCCCTGGGAGCCTACAATGAGCAGTTCTTC.

This chain connects TRBV5-8 to TRBJ2-1, with TRBD2 matching 10 bases. The trim removed 2 bases at V and 2 bases at J, leaving 1 base unmatched. The CDR3 covers 15 residues. Germline V gene lookup returns CDR1 SGHTS and CDR2 YDEGEE. CDR3 sequence reads: CASSFGLAAYNEQFF. CDR3 nucleotides: TGTGCCAGCAGCTTCGGACTAGCGGCCTACAATGAGCAGTTCTTC.

Written as DNA, the CDR3 is TGTGCCAGCAGCTTGTCCAGGGTCGATGAGCAGTTCTTC. It yields the protein CASSLSRVDEQFF. J is TRBJ2-1 and V is TRBV7-9, with D maybe TRBD1 (5 bases). Germline values: CDR1 SEHNR, CDR2 FQNEAQ (reference sequence). V gave up 3 bases and J gave up 8 bases, with 11 bases separating them. CDR3 size: 13 residues.

For the CDR3, the DNA is TGTGCCAGCAGTCTAGCCAAAAACATTCAGTACTTC. As protein: CASSLAKNIQYF. This chain uses TRBV6-1 with TRBJ2-4; D gene ambiguous. In germline, CDR1 is MNHNS, CDR2 SASEGT. The CDR3 loop spans 12 amino acids. V was clipped by 5 bases and J by 0 bases, with 2 bases between them.

This clone has only a few counts. The chain employs TRBV19 and TRBJ1-2; TRBD1 might be the D (5 bases). Germline V gene data show CDR1 as LNHDA and CDR2 as SQIVND (reference sequence). There are 15 residues in the CDR3. V lost 2 bases to trimming and J lost 4 bases, with 14 bases between them. CDR3 residues: CASSIRAGTSYGYTF. In DNA form, the CDR3 reads TGTGCCAGTAGTATAAGGGCAGGGACCTCCTATGGCTACACCTTC.

The V call is TRBV12-2, the J call TRBJ2-1; TRBD2 reflects the table's D call only, with no check against the DNA. TRBV12-2 is a pseudogene segment. The length of the CDR3 is 14 residues. This CDR3 is CASRTLCGGNEQFF. DNA for the CDR3: TGTGCAAGTCGCACCCTTTGCGGGGGAAATGAGCAGTTCTTC.

This clone was picked up a small number of times. The chain has TRBV5-6 and TRBJ2-7; weak D call: TRBD1 (5 bases). The germline gives CDR1 SGHDT, CDR2 YYEEEE. The CDR3 is made up of 13 amino acids. V lost 5 bases and J lost 4, with 13 bases in between. CDR3 amino acids: CASRQTARYEQYF. CDR3 coding DNA: TGTGCCAGCAGGCAGACAGCTAGATACGAGCAGTACTTC.

The chain carries TRBV5-1 and TRBJ2-2; D perhaps matches TRBD2 (6 bases). The V gene's germline CDR1 is SGHRS and CDR2 YFSETQ. This CDR3 has 14 amino acids. The V end lost 6 bases, the J end lost 2 bases, and 11 bases lay between the germline ends. The CDR3 coding sequence is TGCGCCAGCAAGGTCGGGGGAAACACCGGGGAGCTGTTTTTT. This translates into CASKVGGNTGELFF. Filled out from reference TRBV5-1 and TRBJ2-2, the complete variable domain reads KAGVTQTPRYLIKTRGQQVTLSCSPISGHRSVSWYQQTPGQGLQFLFEYFSETQRNKGNFPGRFSGRQFSNSRSEMNVSTLELGDSALYLCASKVGGNTGELFFGEGSRLTVL.

The chain combines TRBV11-2 with TRBJ1-5; unclear D gene. This CDR3 is built from 14 residues. Germline values: CDR1 SGHAT, CDR2 FQNNGV. Between the trimmed V and J ends, which lost 1 base and 1 base, there was a span of 5 bases. The CDR3 bases are TGTGCCAGCAGCTTAGGGCAAAGCAATCAGCCCCAGCATTTT. It codes for CASSLGQSNQPQHF.